The 20 T cell receptor beta chains listed next were all sequenced from one sample in a study of T cells after yellow fever vaccination. TCRdb analysed the 5' RACE reads with MiXCR anew, one entry per CDR3 protein. Of approximately 330,000 distinct CDR3 sequences in the sample, approximately 4% were seen once. Source: PBMCs, taken 5 days after the yellow fever booster vaccination. These receptor sequences come from a young man who received the YFV17D yellow fever vaccine.

This chain connects TRBV25-1 to TRBJ1-5; D unclear. Germline V lookup: CDR1 MGHDK, CDR2 SYGVNS. The CDR3 runs to 15 residues. V lost 8 bases and J 0 bases, leaving 14 bases between the germline ends. The CDR3 region is CASSNGGVSNQPQHF. The CDR3 DNA follows: TGTGCCAGCTCCAATGGTGGGGTTAGCAATCAGCCCCAGCATTTT.

The chain couples TRBV7-9 to TRBJ2-4; no clear D. The CDR3 is made up of 16 amino acids. The germline V and J ends were trimmed by 5 bases and 0 bases, with 14 bases remaining between them. Per germline, CDR1 SEHNR and CDR2 FQNEAQ (reference sequence). This CDR3 is CASSRPGTIAKNIQYF. The CDR3, as DNA: TGTGCCAGCAGCCGACCAGGCACTATAGCCAAAAACATTCAGTACTTC.

This clonotype appeared many times. The gene calls are TRBV10-3 and TRBJ2-3; D is possibly TRBD2 (6 bases). V was trimmed by 4 bases and J by 2 bases, leaving 16 bases between them. This CDR3 has 16 amino acids. Germline CDR1 reads ENHRY; CDR2 reads SYGVKD. DNA of the CDR3: TGTGCCATCAGTGTACTCGCGGCGGGGTCCACAGATACGCAGTATTTT. Translation: CAISVLAAGSTDTQYF.

This clonotype was observed at least ten times. This sequence joins TRBV12-3 or TRBV12-4 and TRBJ1-2, with a tentative D call TRBD1 (6 bases). Trimming cost V 4 bases and J 4 bases, with 10 bases left between them. The CDR3 runs 13 residues. This chain's CDR3 is CASSSTGSYGYTF. CDR3 nucleotide sequence: TGTGCCAGCAGTTCGACAGGTTCCTATGGCTACACCTTC.

This clonotype was detected only a few times. This chain connects TRBV20-1 to TRBJ1-5, with unresolved D. CDR1 is DFQATT, CDR2 SNEGSKA, per germline (reference sequence). The CDR3 is made up of 14 amino acids. V gave up 1 base and J gave up 5 bases, with 12 bases separating them. CDR3 nucleotides: TGCAGTGCTAGAGTGGGAAATGAGGATCAGCCCCAGCATTTT. This translates into CSARVGNEDQPQHF.

The chain recombines TRBV6-5 with TRBJ2-1; D call uncertain. This CDR3 has 14 amino acids. The germline V gene encodes CDR1 MNHEY and CDR2 SVGAGI. The ends were cut back, 2 bases at V and 2 bases at J, with 7 bases in the middle. Written as DNA, the CDR3 is TGTGCCAGCAGTTACCATGGGGCCTACAATGAGCAGTTCTTC. This translates into CASSYHGAYNEQFF.

This clonotype was observed at least ten times. The rearrangement joins TRBV5-4 to TRBJ2-1; 11 positions match TRBD2. CDR3 length: 16 residues. Germline CDR1 reads SGHNT; CDR2 reads YYREEE (reference sequence). Germline trimming cut 4 bases from V and 8 bases from J; bases unmatched to any gene: 11. CDR3 amino acids: CASSPILAGGQDEQFF. The CDR3, as DNA: TGTGCCAGCAGCCCTATATTAGCGGGGGGGCAGGATGAGCAGTTCTTC. Combining the CDR3 with reference TRBV5-4 and TRBJ2-1 gives the whole variable domain ETGVTQSPTHLIKTRGQQVTLRCSSQSGHNTVSWYQQALGQGPQFIFQYYREEENGRGNFPPRFSGLQFPNYSSELNVNALELDDSALYLCASSPILAGGQDEQFFGPGTRLTVL.

This clonotype showed up just a few times. This chain connects TRBV20-1 to TRBJ1-5; TRBD1 agrees at 8 bases. V shed 3 bases, J shed 4 bases, and the junction held 5 bases outside the gene matches. CDR1 is DFQATT and CDR2 is SNEGSKA in the germline V gene (reference sequence). The CDR3 extends over 14 amino acids. The CDR3 nucleotides read TGCAGTGCTAGTGGGCAGGGGGCTAATCAGCCCCAGCATTTT. It encodes CSASGQGANQPQHF.

This clonotype was counted between two and nine times. The chain carries TRBV4-2 and TRBJ2-6; 7 nucleotides match TRBD2. CDR1 and CDR2 from the germline V gene are LGHNA and YNFKEQ. After removal of 2 bases from V and 4 bases from J, the junction contained 20 bases not matched to a gene. The CDR3 totals 21 residues. The CDR3 bases are TGTGCCAGCAGCCAACCGAGCTCCATCCCGGGACTACCCTTAGGGGCCAACGTCCTGACTTTC. It encodes CASSQPSSIPGLPLGANVLTF.

This clonotype has a handful of counts. The V and J genes are TRBV11-2 and TRBJ2-2, with D perhaps matching TRBD2 (6 bases). The V gene lost 1 base and the J gene lost 5 bases, with 14 bases spanning the gap. The CDR3 runs 16 residues. Per germline, CDR1 SGHAT and CDR2 FQNNGV. As DNA, the CDR3 is TGTGCCAGCAGCTTAGGAAGGGGTAGCGGTACCGGGGAGCTGTTTTTT. This gives the protein CASSLGRGSGTGELFF.

The gene calls are TRBV18 and TRBJ1-1; D is unresolved. Looked up from germline, CDR1 is KGHSH and CDR2 is LQKENI. Trimming removed 4 bases at V and 1 base at J, with 16 bases between. The CDR3 runs to 16 residues. The CDR3 DNA follows: TGTGCCAGCTCACTCTCGTCGGTGTCACAGAACACTGAAGCTTTCTTT. Residues: CASSLSSVSQNTEAFF. The full variable domain, with the rest looked up from reference TRBV18 and TRBJ1-1, is NAGVMQNPRHLVRRRGQEARLRCSPMKGHSHVYWYRQLPEEGLKFMVYLQKENIIDESGMPKERFSAEFPKEGPSILRIQQVVRGDSAAYFCASSLSSVSQNTEAFFGQGTRLTVV.

This clonotype came up many times. CDR3 in amino acids: CASSLRGVPDTQYF. CDR3 DNA: TGTGCCAGCAGCTTAAGAGGGGTCCCAGATACGCAGTATTTT. The chain couples TRBV7-3 to TRBJ2-3; tentatively, D is TRBD1 or TRBD2 (5 bases each). CDR1 is SGHTA, CDR2 FQGTGA, per germline. The CDR3 extends over 14 amino acids. V was cut by 1 base and J by 4 bases, with 9 bases left in between.

The chain uses TRBV24-1 and TRBJ2-1; perhaps TRBD2 as D (7 bases). V lost 9 bases to trimming and J lost 7 bases, with 18 bases between them. The CDR3 totals 14 residues. Germline CDR1 is KGHDR and CDR2 is SFDVKD. CDR3 loop: CATGTGGQLNEQFF. Written as DNA, the CDR3 is TGTGCCACCGGGACCGGGGGGCAACTTAATGAGCAGTTCTTC.

In this sample, this clonotype turned up a few times. The chain joins TRBV5-1 to TRBJ1-1, with D unresolved. V shed 2 bases and J shed 1 base, with 9 bases lying between them. Per the germline V gene, CDR1 is SGHRS and CDR2 is YFSETQ. The CDR3 contains 14 residues. The CDR3 region has the DNA TGCGCCAGCAGCTTTTCCGCCCAGAACACTGAAGCTTTCTTT. Translated, it gives CASSFSAQNTEAFF.

This clonotype was seen a handful of times. CDR3 residues: CASSSRPFTRIDTEAFF. CDR3 sequence (DNA): TGTGCCAGCAGTTCCCGCCCCTTCACACGGATTGACACTGAAGCTTTCTTT. The V call is TRBV6-5, the J call TRBJ1-1; D is uncertain. Looked up from germline, CDR1 is MNHEY and CDR2 is SVGAGI. V dropped 4 bases and J dropped 3 bases, with 21 bases sitting between them. The CDR3 loop spans 17 amino acids.

This clonotype appeared many times. V gene TRBV12-3 or TRBV12-4 combines with J gene TRBJ2-2; 9 bases are a match to TRBD1. This CDR3 is built from 14 residues. The V and J ends lost 6 bases and 7 bases, in that order; junction bases with no gene match: 6. The CDR3 region has the DNA TGTGCCAGCAGCACGGGACAGGGATACGGGGAGCTGTTTTTT. Protein product: CASSTGQGYGELFF.

A few counts support this clonotype. The gene calls are TRBV19 and TRBJ1-5; TRBD1 might be the D (5 bases). The CDR3 has 15 amino acids. Germline V gene lookup returns CDR1 LNHDA and CDR2 SQIVND (reference sequence). V lost 5 bases and J lost 2, with 13 bases in between. The CDR3, as DNA: TGTGCCAGTAGTGATGAAGGGGTAGGCAATCAGCCCCAGCATTTT. Encoded protein: CASSDEGVGNQPQHF.

Only a few counts were recorded for this clonotype. The chain employs TRBV14 and TRBJ2-5; possible D gene TRBD2, 5 bases. Germline V lookup: CDR1 SGHDN, CDR2 FVKESK. The CDR3 runs 14 residues. Trimming shortened V by 3 bases and J by 0 bases, and 8 bases separated the two germline ends. The DNA for the CDR3 is TGTGCCAGCAGCCACCCGAGGGACCAAGAGACCCAGTACTTC. Protein: CASSHPRDQETQYF.

This clonotype was counted only a few times. V gene TRBV5-4 combines with J gene TRBJ2-4, with D perhaps matching TRBD2 (6 bases). V was pared by 0 bases and J by 2 bases, with 12 bases between. The germline V gene encodes CDR1 SGHNT and CDR2 YYREEE (reference sequence). This CDR3 has 16 residues. CDR3 nucleotide sequence: TGTGCCAGCAGCTTGGGCGGCGCGGGAACCAAAAACATTCAGTACTTC. This gives the protein CASSLGGAGTKNIQYF.

At least ten counts were recorded for this clonotype. The V call is TRBV4-3, the J call TRBJ2-5; 10 bases are shared with TRBD2. J was trimmed by 4 bases and V by 3 bases; bases with no gene match: 8. Germline assignment: CDR1 LGHNA and CDR2 YSLEER. The CDR3 consists of 16 residues. The CDR3 nucleotides read TGCGCCAGCAGCCACCAGCGGGGGGGCCGGAGAGAGACCCAGTACTTC. Its protein product is CASSHQRGGRRETQYF.